This T cell receptor beta chain is drawn from a study of control samples from healthy donors and cancer patients. TCRdb's table, derived via immunoSEQ multiplex PCR, lists solely in-frame clones and lacks some. The sample yields approximately 180,000 clones, 94% seen once. The germline gives CDR1 LNHDA, CDR2 SQIVND (reference sequence). V lost 2 bases to trimming and J lost 0 bases, with 12 bases between them. This CDR3 region has 16 residues. The chain is built from TRBV19 and TRBJ2-3; perhaps D is TRBD1 or TRBD2 (6 bases each). Sequenced: blood. This TCR derives from a woman between 18 and 29 years old in good health. The CDR3 bases are TGTGCCAGTAGTATACTCGGGGGCTCTAGCACAGATACGCAGTATTTT. As protein: CASSILGGSSTDTQYF.